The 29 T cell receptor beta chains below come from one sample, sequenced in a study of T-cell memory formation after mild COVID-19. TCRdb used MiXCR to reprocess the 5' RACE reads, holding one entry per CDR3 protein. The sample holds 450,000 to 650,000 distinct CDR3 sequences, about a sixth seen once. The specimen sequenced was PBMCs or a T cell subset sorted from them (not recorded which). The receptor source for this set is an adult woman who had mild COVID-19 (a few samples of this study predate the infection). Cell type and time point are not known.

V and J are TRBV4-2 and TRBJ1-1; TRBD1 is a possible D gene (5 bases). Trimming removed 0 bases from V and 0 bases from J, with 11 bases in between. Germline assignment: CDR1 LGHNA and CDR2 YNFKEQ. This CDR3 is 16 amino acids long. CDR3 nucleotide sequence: TGTGCCAGCAGCCAAGAGCCGACAGTCATGAACACTGAAGCTTTCTTT. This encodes CASSQEPTVMNTEAFF.

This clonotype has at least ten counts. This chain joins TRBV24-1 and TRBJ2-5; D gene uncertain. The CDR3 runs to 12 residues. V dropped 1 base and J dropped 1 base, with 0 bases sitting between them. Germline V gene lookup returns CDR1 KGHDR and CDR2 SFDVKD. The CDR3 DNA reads TGTGCCACCAGTGATTTCCAAGAGACCCAGTACTTC. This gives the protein CATSDFQETQYF.

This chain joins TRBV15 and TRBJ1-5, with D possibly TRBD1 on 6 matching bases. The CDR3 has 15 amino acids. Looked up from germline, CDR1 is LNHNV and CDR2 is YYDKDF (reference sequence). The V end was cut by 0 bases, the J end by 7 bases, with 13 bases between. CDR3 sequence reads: CATSREGRGEQPQHF. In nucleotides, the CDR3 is TGTGCCACCAGCAGAGAAGGCAGGGGAGAGCAGCCCCAGCATTTT. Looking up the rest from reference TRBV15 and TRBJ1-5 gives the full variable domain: DAMVIQNPRYQVTQFGKPVTLSCSQTLNHNVMYWYQQKSSQAPKLLFHYYDKDFNNEADTPDNFQSRRPNTSFCFLDIRSPGLGDTAMYLCATSREGRGEQPQHFGDGTRLSIL.

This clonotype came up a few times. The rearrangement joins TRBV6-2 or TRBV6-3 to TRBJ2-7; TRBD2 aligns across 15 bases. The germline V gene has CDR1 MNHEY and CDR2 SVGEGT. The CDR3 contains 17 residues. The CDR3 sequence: CATGGTSGRKRTYEQYF. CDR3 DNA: TGTGCAACAGGGGGGACTAGCGGGAGGAAAAGAACCTACGAGCAGTACTTC.

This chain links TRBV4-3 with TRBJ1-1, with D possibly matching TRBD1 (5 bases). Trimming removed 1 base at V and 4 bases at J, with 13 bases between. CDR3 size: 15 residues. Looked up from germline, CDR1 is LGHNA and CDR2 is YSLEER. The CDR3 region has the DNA TGCGCCAGCAGCCAAGTTTATGACAGTGGCACTGAAGCTTTCTTT. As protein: CASSQVYDSGTEAFF.

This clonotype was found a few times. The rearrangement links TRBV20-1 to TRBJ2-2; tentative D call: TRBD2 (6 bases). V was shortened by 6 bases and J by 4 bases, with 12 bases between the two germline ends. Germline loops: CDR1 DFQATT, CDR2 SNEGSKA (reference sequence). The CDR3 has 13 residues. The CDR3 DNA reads TGCAGTGCGGAGGAGGGAGGCACCGGGGAGCTGTTTTTT. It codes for CSAEEGGTGELFF.

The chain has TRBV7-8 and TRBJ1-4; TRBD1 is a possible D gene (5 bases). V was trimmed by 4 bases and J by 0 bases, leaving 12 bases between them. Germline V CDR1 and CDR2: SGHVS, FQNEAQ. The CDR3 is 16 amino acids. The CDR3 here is CASSSARTTTNEKLFF. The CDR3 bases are TGTGCCAGCAGCTCCGCCAGGACAACAACTAATGAAAAACTGTTTTTT. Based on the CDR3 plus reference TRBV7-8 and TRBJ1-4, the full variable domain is GAGVSQSPRYKVAKRGQDVALRCDPISGHVSLFWYQQALGQGPEFLTYFQNEAQLDKSGLPSDRFFAERPEGSVSTLKIQRTQQEDSAVYLCASSSARTTTNEKLFFGSGTQLSVL.

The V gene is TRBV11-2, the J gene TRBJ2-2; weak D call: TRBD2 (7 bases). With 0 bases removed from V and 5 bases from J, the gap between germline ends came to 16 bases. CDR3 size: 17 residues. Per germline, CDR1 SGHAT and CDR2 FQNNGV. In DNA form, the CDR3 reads TGTGCCAGCAGCTTAGATCGTTGGGGGGGCGGAACCGGGGAGCTGTTTTTT. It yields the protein CASSLDRWGGGTGELFF.

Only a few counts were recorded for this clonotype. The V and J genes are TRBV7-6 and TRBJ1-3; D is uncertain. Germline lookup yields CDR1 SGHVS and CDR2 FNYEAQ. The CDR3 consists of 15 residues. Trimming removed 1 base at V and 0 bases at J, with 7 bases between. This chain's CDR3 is CASSLGQFSGNTIYF. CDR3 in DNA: TGTGCCAGCAGCTTAGGCCAGTTCTCTGGAAACACCATATATTTT.

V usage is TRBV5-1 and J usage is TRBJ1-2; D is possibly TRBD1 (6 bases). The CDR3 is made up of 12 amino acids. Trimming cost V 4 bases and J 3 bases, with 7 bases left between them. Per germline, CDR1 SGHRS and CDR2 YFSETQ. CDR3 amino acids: CASSRGHYGYTF. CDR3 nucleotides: TGCGCCAGCAGCCGGGGGCACTATGGCTACACCTTC.

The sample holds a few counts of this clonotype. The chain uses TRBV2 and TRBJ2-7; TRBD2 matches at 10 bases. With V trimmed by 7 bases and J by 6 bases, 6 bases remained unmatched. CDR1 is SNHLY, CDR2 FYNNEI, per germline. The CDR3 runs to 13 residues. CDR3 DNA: TGTGCCAGCAACGGGGCTAGCGGGAGCGAGCAGTACTTC. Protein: CASNGASGSEQYF.

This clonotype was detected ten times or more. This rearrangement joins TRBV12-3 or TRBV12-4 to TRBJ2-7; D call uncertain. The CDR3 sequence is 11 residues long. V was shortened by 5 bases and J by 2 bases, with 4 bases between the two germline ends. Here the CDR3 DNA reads TGTGCCAGCAGTGTGACCTACGAGCAGTACTTC. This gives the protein CASSVTYEQYF.

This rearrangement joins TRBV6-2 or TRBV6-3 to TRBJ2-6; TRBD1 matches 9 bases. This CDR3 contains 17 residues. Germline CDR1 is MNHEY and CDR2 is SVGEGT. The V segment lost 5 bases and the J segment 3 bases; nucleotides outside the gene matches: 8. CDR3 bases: TGTGCCAGCAGTCTGGACAGGGGAACGCTTGGGGCCAACGTCCTGACTTTC. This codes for CASSLDRGTLGANVLTF.

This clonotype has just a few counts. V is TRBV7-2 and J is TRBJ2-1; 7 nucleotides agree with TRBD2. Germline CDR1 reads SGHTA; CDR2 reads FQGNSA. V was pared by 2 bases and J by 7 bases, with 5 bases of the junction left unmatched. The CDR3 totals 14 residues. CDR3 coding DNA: TGTGCCAGCAGCTTATCAGCGGGATGGAATGAGCAGTTCTTC. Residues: CASSLSAGWNEQFF.

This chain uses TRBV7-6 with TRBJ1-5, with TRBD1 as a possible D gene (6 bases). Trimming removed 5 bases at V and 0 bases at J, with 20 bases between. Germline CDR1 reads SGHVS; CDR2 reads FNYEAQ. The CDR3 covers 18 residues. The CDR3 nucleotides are TGTGCCAGCAGCCCTGGAAGGGGGGCAATTTATAGCAATCAGCCCCAGCATTTT. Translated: CASSPGRGAIYSNQPQHF.

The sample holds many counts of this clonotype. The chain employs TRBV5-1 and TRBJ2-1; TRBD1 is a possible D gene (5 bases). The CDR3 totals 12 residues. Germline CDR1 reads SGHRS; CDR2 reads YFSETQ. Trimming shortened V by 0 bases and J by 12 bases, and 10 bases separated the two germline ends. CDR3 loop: CASSLARVTQFF. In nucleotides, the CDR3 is TGCGCCAGCAGCTTGGCCAGGGTGACGCAGTTCTTC.

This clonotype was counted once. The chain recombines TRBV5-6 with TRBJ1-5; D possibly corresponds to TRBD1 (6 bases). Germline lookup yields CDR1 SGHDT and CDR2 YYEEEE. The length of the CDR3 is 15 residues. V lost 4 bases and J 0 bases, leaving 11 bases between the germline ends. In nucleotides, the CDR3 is TGTGCCAGCAGCCCCGGGACAAATAGCAATCAGCCCCAGCATTTT. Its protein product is CASSPGTNSNQPQHF.

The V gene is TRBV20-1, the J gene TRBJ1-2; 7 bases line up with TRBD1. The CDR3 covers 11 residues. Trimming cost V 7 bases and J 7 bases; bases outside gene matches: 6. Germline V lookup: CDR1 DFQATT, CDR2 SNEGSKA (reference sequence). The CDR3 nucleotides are TGCAGTGTTCAGGGGGTTGGTGGCTACACCTTC. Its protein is CSVQGVGGYTF.

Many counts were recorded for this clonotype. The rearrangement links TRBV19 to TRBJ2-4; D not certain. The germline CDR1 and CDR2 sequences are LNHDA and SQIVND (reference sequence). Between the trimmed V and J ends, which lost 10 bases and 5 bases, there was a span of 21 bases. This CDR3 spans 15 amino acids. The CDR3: CATTQPSGSENIQYF. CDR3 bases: TGTGCCACCACCCAGCCATCGGGTTCCGAAAACATTCAGTACTTC.

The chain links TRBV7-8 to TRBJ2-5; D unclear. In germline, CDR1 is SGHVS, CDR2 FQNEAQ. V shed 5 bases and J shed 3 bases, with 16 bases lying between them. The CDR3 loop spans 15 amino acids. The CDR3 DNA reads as TGTGCCAGCAGCCGCAGTCTTGGAATTAAAGAGACCCAGTACTTC. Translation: CASSRSLGIKETQYF. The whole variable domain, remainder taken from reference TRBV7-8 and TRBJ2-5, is GAGVSQSPRYKVAKRGQDVALRCDPISGHVSLFWYQQALGQGPEFLTYFQNEAQLDKSGLPSDRFFAERPEGSVSTLKIQRTQQEDSAVYLCASSRSLGIKETQYFGPGTRLLVL.

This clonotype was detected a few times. CDR3 nucleotide sequence: TGTGCCAGCAGCACCGCGGGGCTGAGCTCAGATACGCAGTATTTT. Its protein product is CASSTAGLSSDTQYF. V is TRBV7-3 and J is TRBJ2-3; D is perhaps TRBD2 (6 bases). V was clipped by 5 bases and J by 4 bases, with 16 bases between them. The CDR3 extends over 15 amino acids. Germline V gene lookup returns CDR1 SGHTA and CDR2 FQGTGA.

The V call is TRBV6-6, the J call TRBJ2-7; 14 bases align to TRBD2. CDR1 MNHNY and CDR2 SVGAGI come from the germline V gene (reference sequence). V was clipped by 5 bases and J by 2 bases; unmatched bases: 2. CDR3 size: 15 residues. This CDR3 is CASSETSGGAYEQYF. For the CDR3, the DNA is TGTGCCAGCAGTGAGACTAGCGGGGGGGCCTACGAGCAGTACTTC.

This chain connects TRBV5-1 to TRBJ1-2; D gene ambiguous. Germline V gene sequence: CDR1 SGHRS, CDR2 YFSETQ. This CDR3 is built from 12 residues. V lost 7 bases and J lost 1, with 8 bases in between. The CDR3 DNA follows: TGCGCCAGCCGCACAGATAACTATGGCTACACCTTC. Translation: CASRTDNYGYTF. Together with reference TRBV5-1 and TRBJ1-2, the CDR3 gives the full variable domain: KAGVTQTPRYLIKTRGQQVTLSCSPISGHRSVSWYQQTPGQGLQFLFEYFSETQRNKGNFPGRFSGRQFSNSRSEMNVSTLELGDSALYLCASRTDNYGYTFGSGTRLTVV.

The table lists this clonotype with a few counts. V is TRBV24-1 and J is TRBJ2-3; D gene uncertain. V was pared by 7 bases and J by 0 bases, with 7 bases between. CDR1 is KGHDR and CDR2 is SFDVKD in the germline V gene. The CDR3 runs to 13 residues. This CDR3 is CATREHSTDTQYF. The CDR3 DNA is TGTGCCACCAGAGAGCACAGCACAGATACGCAGTATTTT.

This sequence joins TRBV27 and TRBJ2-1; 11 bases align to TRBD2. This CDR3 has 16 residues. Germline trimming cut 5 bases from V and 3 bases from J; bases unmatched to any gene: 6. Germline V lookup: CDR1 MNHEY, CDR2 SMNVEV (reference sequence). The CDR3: CASSPLAGGYYNEQFF. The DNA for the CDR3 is TGTGCCAGCAGTCCTCTAGCGGGGGGTTACTACAATGAGCAGTTCTTC.

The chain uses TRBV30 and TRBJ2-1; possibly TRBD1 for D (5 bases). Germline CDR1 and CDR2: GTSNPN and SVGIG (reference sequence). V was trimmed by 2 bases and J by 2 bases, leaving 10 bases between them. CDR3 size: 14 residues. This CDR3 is CAWSPPGPYNEQFF. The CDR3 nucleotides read TGTGCCTGGAGTCCCCCAGGGCCCTACAATGAGCAGTTCTTC.

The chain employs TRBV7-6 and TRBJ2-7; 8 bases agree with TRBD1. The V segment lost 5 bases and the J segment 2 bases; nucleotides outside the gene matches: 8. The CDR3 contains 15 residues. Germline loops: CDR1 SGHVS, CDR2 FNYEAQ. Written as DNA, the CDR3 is TGTGCCAGCAGCCCCTACCGGGACAGGACCTACGAGCAGTACTTC. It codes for CASSPYRDRTYEQYF.

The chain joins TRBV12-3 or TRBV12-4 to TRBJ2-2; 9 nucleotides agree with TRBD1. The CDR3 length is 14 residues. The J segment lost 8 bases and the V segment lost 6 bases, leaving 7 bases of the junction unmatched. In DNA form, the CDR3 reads TGTGCCAGCAGCCTGACAGGGGGGTCTGGGGAGCTGTTTTTT. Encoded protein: CASSLTGGSGELFF.

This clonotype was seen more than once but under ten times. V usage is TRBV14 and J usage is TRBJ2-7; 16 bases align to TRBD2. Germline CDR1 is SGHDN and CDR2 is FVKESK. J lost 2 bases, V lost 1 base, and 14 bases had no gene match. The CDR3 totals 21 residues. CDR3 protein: CASSQALTLTGTSGGAYEQYF. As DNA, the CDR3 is TGTGCCAGCAGCCAAGCGCTGACTCTCACCGGGACTAGCGGGGGGGCCTACGAGCAGTACTTC.